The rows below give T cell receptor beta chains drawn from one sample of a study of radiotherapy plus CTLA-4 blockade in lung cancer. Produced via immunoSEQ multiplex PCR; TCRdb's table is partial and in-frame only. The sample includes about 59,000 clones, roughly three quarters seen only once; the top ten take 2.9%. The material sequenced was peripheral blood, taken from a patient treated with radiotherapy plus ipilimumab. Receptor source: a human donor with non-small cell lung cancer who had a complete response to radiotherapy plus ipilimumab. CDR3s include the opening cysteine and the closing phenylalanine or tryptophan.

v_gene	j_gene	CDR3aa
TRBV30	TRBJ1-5	CAWSIQGAGPQHF
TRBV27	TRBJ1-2	CASSPRTGGFLSYGYTF
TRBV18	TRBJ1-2	CASSPAGGYGYTF
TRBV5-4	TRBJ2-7	CASSYGVLAGGRHYEQYF
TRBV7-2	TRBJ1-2	CASSLETGANYGYTF
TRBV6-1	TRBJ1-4	CASSESFREVEKLFF
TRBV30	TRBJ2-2	CAWSSRLALGRAGELFF
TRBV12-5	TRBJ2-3	CASGTGLTTDTQYF
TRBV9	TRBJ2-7	CASSPGLPGEQYF
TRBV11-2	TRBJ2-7	CASSDNRVEQYF
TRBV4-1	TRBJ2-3	CASSQGWFDRGIDTQYF
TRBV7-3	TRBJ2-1	CASSLGTSGNNEQFF
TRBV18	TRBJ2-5	CASSPMGTKPETQYF
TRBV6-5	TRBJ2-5	CASRSDRGSETQYF
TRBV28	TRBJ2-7	CASSLVALTSGSIYEQYF
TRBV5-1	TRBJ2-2	CASSLDMTGVGGELFF
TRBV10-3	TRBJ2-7	CAIRAPGQGYEQYF